These T cell receptor beta chains were read from a single sample in a study of cytomegalovirus exposure and HLA in healthy donors. The repertoire was sequenced with immunoSEQ multiplex PCR; TCRdb's copy has only in-frame clones and lacks some. The data contain more than 85,000 clones, 80% of them seen just once; the ten biggest clones take up around 3%. Sequencing used PBMCs. The source of these receptors is a woman aged 55 to 70 in good health and CMV-seropositive. CDR3s include the opening cysteine and the closing phenylalanine or tryptophan. The order of the fields is clone size, D gene, J gene, V gene, CDR3 protein, CDR3 DNA. The D gene is left open where the match is weak. Clone size appears in some rows only: once, few, many, or a class for an expanded clone.

abundance: NA
d_gene: NA
j_gene: TRBJ1-1
v_gene: TRBV18
CDR3aa: CASSPEPGDEAFF
CDR3nt: TGTGCCAGCTCACCAGAACCGGGAGATGAAGCTTTCTTT

abundance: NA
d_gene: NA
j_gene: TRBJ1-5
v_gene: TRBV2
CDR3aa: CASSRTGSNQPQHF
CDR3nt: TGTGCCAGCAGCCGAACAGGTTCCAATCAGCCCCAGCATTTT

abundance: few
d_gene: TRBD2
j_gene: TRBJ2-1
v_gene: TRBV10-3
CDR3aa: CAISGLVASGRGEQFF
CDR3nt: TGTGCCATCAGTGGATTGGTGGCTAGCGGGAGAGGTGAGCAGTTCTTC

abundance: NA
d_gene: NA
j_gene: TRBJ2-7
v_gene: TRBV5-1
CDR3aa: CASRPGQSYEQYF
CDR3nt: TGCGCCAGCAGACCTGGACAGTCCTACGAGCAGTACTTC

abundance: NA
d_gene: NA
j_gene: TRBJ2-7
v_gene: TRBV10-2
CDR3aa: CASSSTPYEQYF
CDR3nt: TGCGCCAGCAGCTCCACTCCCTACGAGCAGTACTTC

abundance: NA
d_gene: TRBD2
j_gene: TRBJ2-1
v_gene: TRBV5-1
CDR3aa: CASSQTSGRIVEQFF
CDR3nt: TGCGCCAGCAGCCAGACTAGCGGGAGGATAGTTGAGCAGTTCTTC

abundance: NA
d_gene: NA
j_gene: TRBJ1-2
v_gene: TRBV18
CDR3aa: CASSPDSNYGYTF
CDR3nt: TGTGCCAGCTCACCGGACAGTAACTATGGCTACACCTTC

abundance: NA
d_gene: NA
j_gene: TRBJ2-7
v_gene: TRBV9
CDR3aa: CASSVEAGSAYEQYF
CDR3nt: TGTGCCAGCAGCGTAGAGGCGGGATCCGCCTACGAGCAGTACTTC

abundance: NA
d_gene: NA
j_gene: TRBJ2-4
v_gene: TRBV6-1
CDR3aa: CASSEAGVAKNIQYF
CDR3nt: TGTGCCAGCAGTGAAGCCGGGGTAGCCAAAAACATTCAGTACTTC

abundance: once
d_gene: NA
j_gene: TRBJ2-1
v_gene: TRBV27
CDR3aa: CASSQGYIYNEQFF
CDR3nt: TGTGCCAGCAGTCAGGGGTACATTTACAATGAGCAGTTCTTC

abundance: NA
d_gene: NA
j_gene: TRBJ1-5
v_gene: TRBV2
CDR3aa: CASKAEGLGGPQHF
CDR3nt: TGTGCCAGCAAGGCAGAGGGCTTGGGTGGGCCCCAGCATTTT

abundance: NA
d_gene: NA
j_gene: TRBJ2-3
v_gene: TRBV5-1
CDR3aa: CASSLDLATPADTQYF
CDR3nt: TGCGCCAGCAGCTTGGATCTAGCTACCCCAGCAGATACGCAGTATTTT

abundance: NA
d_gene: NA
j_gene: TRBJ1-1
v_gene: TRBV18
CDR3aa: CASSPPYNMNTEAFF
CDR3nt: TGTGCCAGCTCACCACCTTACAACATGAACACTGAAGCTTTCTTT

abundance: few
d_gene: TRBD2
j_gene: TRBJ2-3
v_gene: TRBV30
CDR3aa: CAWSEAGGPGTQYF
CDR3nt: TGTGCCTGGAGTGAAGCGGGAGGGCCGGGTACGCAGTATTTT

abundance: NA
d_gene: TRBD1
j_gene: TRBJ1-4
v_gene: TRBV9
CDR3aa: CAATDRGGSNFAEANEKLFF
CDR3nt: TGTGCCGCGACAGACAGGGGAGGTTCTAATTTTGCTGAGGCTAATGAAAAGCTGTTTTTT

abundance: NA
d_gene: TRBD1
j_gene: TRBJ2-7
v_gene: TRBV28
CDR3aa: CASSSGQGVEQYF
CDR3nt: TGTGCCAGCAGTTCCGGACAGGGTGTGGAACAGTACTTC

abundance: NA
d_gene: TRBD2
j_gene: TRBJ2-7
v_gene: TRBV7-2
CDR3aa: CASRPLAGVGYEQYF
CDR3nt: TGTGCCAGCAGGCCACTAGCGGGAGTAGGCTACGAGCAGTACTTC

abundance: NA
d_gene: TRBD2
j_gene: TRBJ2-7
v_gene: TRBV7-2
CDR3aa: CASSGSSGPYEQYF
CDR3nt: TGTGCCAGCAGCGGTTCTAGCGGACCCTACGAGCAGTACTTC